Listed below are T cell receptor beta chains from one sample, sequenced in a study of shared clonotypes between healthy human individuals. Generated by immunoSEQ multiplex PCR, the TCRdb table keeps only in-frame clones and is missing some. The sample gives approximately 2.5 million clones, roughly 93% of which show up once; more than 0.35% is in the top ten. The sample taken for sequencing was naive CD4+ T cells from PBMCs. These receptor sequences come from a man between 18 and 29 years old in good health. Some clones in this sample may be carry-over from other donors' samples. CDR3s include the opening cysteine and the closing phenylalanine or tryptophan. A D gene is named only where the DNA matches it firmly. Only some rows state a clone size, as once, few, many or a class for expanded clones.

D gene	clone size	V gene	CDR3 length	J gene	CDR3 protein	CDR3 DNA
NA	NA	TRBV28	16	TRBJ2-7	CASSPGPMVAAYEQYF	TGTGCCAGCAGTCCCGGGCCGATGGTGGCTGCCTACGAGCAGTACTTC
TRBD1	NA	TRBV6-6	14	TRBJ1-1	CASIKDRTGTEAFF	TGTGCCAGCATCAAGGACAGGACGGGGACTGAAGCTTTCTTT
TRBD2	NA	TRBV10-1	16	TRBJ2-3	CASSETSGRVLDTQYF	TGCGCCAGCAGTGAGACTAGCGGGAGGGTCCTGGATACGCAGTATTTT
TRBD1	once	TRBV7-2	14	TRBJ2-1	CASSLDRGYNEQFF	TGTGCCAGCAGCTTAGACAGGGGATACAATGAGCAGTTCTTC
TRBD2	NA	TRBV4-2	16	TRBJ2-1	CASSQVMLAVDNEQFF	TGTGCCAGCAGCCAAGTTATGCTAGCGGTGGACAATGAGCAGTTCTTC
NA	once	TRBV5-8	15	TRBJ2-3	CASSSVFRGTDTQYF	TGTGCCAGCAGCTCCGTTTTCAGGGGAACAGATACGCAGTATTTT
NA	NA	TRBV10-3	15	TRBJ1-5	CAISALGGVGQPQHF	TGTGCCATCAGTGCCCTGGGGGGGGTAGGGCAGCCCCAGCATTTT
NA	once	TRBV7-9	15	TRBJ1-1	CASNLIRGRGGEAFF	TGTGCCAGCAACCTGATCCGGGGCCGCGGGGGCGAAGCTTTCTTT
TRBD2	NA	TRBV5-1	15	TRBJ2-3	CASKETSGITDTQYF	TGCGCCAGCAAAGAAACTAGCGGGATTACAGATACGCAGTATTTT
NA	NA	TRBV11-3	13	TRBJ2-1	CASSSLGGNEQFF	TGTGCCAGCAGCTCATTAGGGGGCAATGAGCAGTTCTTC
NA	NA	TRBV14	14	TRBJ2-3	CASSQVVWTDTQYF	TGTGCCAGCAGCCAAGTGGTTTGGACAGATACGCAGTATTTT
TRBD1	NA	TRBV6-6	15	TRBJ1-5	CASSSGQVLNQPQHF	TGTGCCAGCAGTTCGGGACAGGTGCTAAATCAGCCCCAGCATTTT
NA	NA	TRBV4-2	13	TRBJ1-1	CASSQPTGPEAFF	TGTGCCAGCAGCCAGCCAACCGGGCCGGAGGCTTTCTTT
NA	NA	TRBV14	15	TRBJ1-2	CASSQDPGQGNGYTF	TGTGCCAGCAGCCAAGATCCCGGGCAGGGAAATGGCTACACCTTC
NA	NA	TRBV15	13	TRBJ2-5	CATKGWNLETQYF	TGTGCCACAAAGGGATGGAATTTAGAGACCCAGTACTTC
NA	few	TRBV11-2	12	TRBJ2-5	CASSFGSETQYF	TGTGCCAGCAGCTTTGGGTCAGAGACCCAGTACTTC
TRBD1	NA	TRBV4-1	15	TRBJ1-4	CASSHWDRGNEKLFF	TGCGCCAGCAGCCACTGGGACAGGGGTAATGAAAAACTGTTTTTT
TRBD2	NA	TRBV5-6	17	TRBJ2-3	CASSLSLTGGNTDTQYF	TGTGCCAGCAGCTTATCCCTCACGGGAGGAAACACAGATACGCAGTATTTT
NA	once	TRBV19	13	TRBJ2-7	CASSIRAPGEQYF	TGTGCCAGTAGTATTCGGGCTCCAGGAGAGCAGTACTTC
TRBD2	NA	TRBV9	15	TRBJ2-2	CASSVGLAEVGELFF	TGTGCCAGCAGCGTAGGGCTAGCGGAAGTCGGGGAGCTGTTTTTT
TRBD1	once	TRBV25-1	15	TRBJ1-6	CASSSGQHLNSPLHF	TGTGCCAGCAGTTCGGGACAGCACCTAAATTCACCCCTCCACTTT
NA	NA	TRBV30	14	TRBJ2-1	CAWTNVGARNEQFF	TGTGCCTGGACGAATGTGGGGGCACGGAATGAGCAGTTCTTC
NA	once	TRBV7-9	13	TRBJ2-7	CASSLAGGSEQYF	TGTGCCAGCAGCTTAGCGGGAGGAAGCGAGCAGTACTTC
NA	NA	TRBV28	14	TRBJ1-1	CASSPGGLVSEAFF	TGTGCCAGCAGTCCCGGGGGGCTTGTATCTGAAGCTTTCTTT
NA	NA	TRBV7-2	14	TRBJ2-5	CASSLDRFVETQYF	TGTGCCAGCAGCTTAGACAGGTTCGTCGAGACCCAGTACTTC
TRBD1	NA	TRBV15	17	TRBJ2-5	CATSRDIRDRTQETQYF	TGTGCCACCAGCAGAGACATCCGGGACAGAACACAAGAGACCCAGTACTTC
NA	NA	TRBV28	10	TRBJ1-1	CATSGTEAFF	TGTGCCACCTCGGGAACTGAAGCTTTCTTT
NA	once	TRBV6-5	14	TRBJ2-3	CASSPRDMTDTQYF	TGTGCCAGCAGCCCCCGGGACATGACAGATACGCAGTATTTT
TRBD1	NA	TRBV6-1	13	TRBJ2-7	CASSETGNLEQYF	TGTGCCAGCAGTGAGACAGGGAACCTGGAGCAGTACTTC
NA	NA	TRBV5-1	15	TRBJ2-1	CASSLEGSPYNEQFF	TGCGCCAGCAGCTTGGAAGGGTCCCCCTACAATGAGCAGTTCTTC
NA	NA	TRBV25-1	15	TRBJ1-5	CASSEGGGNNQPQHF	TGTGCCAGCAGTGAAGGTGGGGGTAACAATCAGCCCCAGCATTTT
NA	NA	TRBV28	14	TRBJ1-2	CASSLGGLDYGYTF	TGTGCCAGCAGTTTAGGGGGACTAGACTATGGCTACACCTTC
NA	NA	TRBV7-3	14	TRBJ2-1	CASSGGPSYNEQFF	TGTGCCAGCTCCGGAGGGCCCTCCTACAATGAGCAGTTCTTC
NA	NA	TRBV27	13	TRBJ2-7	CASSFGSPYEQYF	TGTGCCAGCAGTTTCGGGAGCCCCTACGAGCAGTACTTC
TRBD2	NA	TRBV9	17	TRBJ2-1	CASTTSPSGRGVNEQFF	TGTGCCAGCACCACCTCACCGAGCGGGAGAGGGGTCAATGAGCAGTTCTTC
TRBD1	NA	TRBV10-3	14	TRBJ1-1	CAIRDRDRGTEAFF	TGTGCCATCAGAGACCGGGACAGGGGCACTGAAGCTTTCTTT
NA	NA	TRBV19	13	TRBJ2-3	CASAQQGSDTQYF	TGTGCCAGCGCCCAACAGGGATCAGATACGCAGTATTTT
NA	once	TRBV25-1	14	TRBJ2-2	CASSAGPNTGELFF	TGTGCCAGCAGTGCGGGGCCAAACACCGGGGAGCTGTTTTTT
NA	NA	TRBV11-2	17	TRBJ2-7	CASSLVAGQTNTYEQYF	TGTGCCAGCAGCTTAGTAGCTGGACAGACGAATACCTACGAGCAGTACTTC
TRBD2	NA	TRBV29-1	16	TRBJ2-3	CSVGGRSGIGTDTQYF	TGCAGCGTTGGGGGGCGTAGCGGGATTGGCACAGATACGCAGTATTTT
NA	once	TRBV11-2	18	TRBJ1-2	CASSLDPFGRGLTYGYTF	TGTGCCAGCAGCTTAGATCCCTTCGGCAGGGGATTAACCTATGGCTACACCTTC
NA	NA	TRBV10-2	14	TRBJ2-1	CASRLPSSYNEQFF	TGCGCCAGTCGACTCCCGAGCTCCTACAATGAGCAGTTCTTC
TRBD2	NA	TRBV9	16	TRBJ2-3	CASSVLSGTSTDTQYF	TGTGCCAGCAGCGTGCTTAGCGGGACTAGCACAGATACGCAGTATTTT
NA	NA	TRBV6-5	14	TRBJ2-2	CASSYRLTGGELFF	TGTGCCAGCAGTTACAGGCTGACGGGCGGGGAGCTGTTTTTT
NA	NA	TRBV6-5	14	TRBJ2-6	CASRYFSGANVLTF	TGTGCCAGCAGATATTTCTCTGGGGCCAACGTCCTGACTTTC
TRBD2	NA	TRBV7-9	15	TRBJ2-1	CASSKNSGKWAEQFF	TGTGCCAGCAGCAAAAACAGCGGGAAGTGGGCTGAGCAGTTCTTC
TRBD1	NA	TRBV30	12	TRBJ1-1	CAWNDRGTEAFF	TGTGCCTGGAATGACAGGGGCACTGAAGCTTTCTTT
NA	NA	TRBV6-6	11	TRBJ1-5	CAVGPRQPQHF	TGTGCCGTGGGCCCCCGTCAGCCCCAGCATTTT
TRBD1	NA	TRBV4-1	15	TRBJ1-5	CASKPTRGNNQPQHF	TGCGCCAGCAAGCCGACCAGGGGGAACAATCAGCCCCAGCATTTT
TRBD1	NA	TRBV9	16	TRBJ1-5	CASSVYRDREDQPQHF	TGTGCCAGCAGCGTGTACCGGGACAGGGAGGATCAGCCCCAGCATTTT
NA	NA	TRBV5-6	15	TRBJ2-7	CASSSISGLDYEQYF	TGTGCCAGCAGCTCAATATCGGGCCTCGATTACGAGCAGTACTTC
NA	NA	TRBV18	16	TRBJ1-2	CASSPGWRAPEYGYTF	TGTGCCAGCTCACCAGGCTGGAGGGCACCTGAATATGGCTACACCTTC
NA	NA	TRBV28	12	TRBJ1-2	CASSLRNYGYTF	TGTGCCAGCAGTCTAAGGAACTATGGCTACACCTTC
NA	NA	TRBV15	13	TRBJ2-7	CATSSHPRASANF	TGTGCCACCAGCAGCCATCCCCGAGCTAGCGCGAACTTC